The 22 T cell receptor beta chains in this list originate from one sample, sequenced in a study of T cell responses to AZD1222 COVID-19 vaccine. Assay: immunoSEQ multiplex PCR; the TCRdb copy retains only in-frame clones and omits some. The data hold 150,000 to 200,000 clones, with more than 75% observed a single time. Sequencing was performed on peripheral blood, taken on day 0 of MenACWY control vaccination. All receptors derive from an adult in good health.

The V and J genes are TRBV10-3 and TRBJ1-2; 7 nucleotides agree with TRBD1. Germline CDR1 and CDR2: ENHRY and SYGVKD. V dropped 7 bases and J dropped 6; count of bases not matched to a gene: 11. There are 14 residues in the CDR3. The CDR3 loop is CAITPQTGTDGYTF. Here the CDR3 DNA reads TGTGCCATCACTCCACAGACCGGGACAGATGGCTACACCTTC.

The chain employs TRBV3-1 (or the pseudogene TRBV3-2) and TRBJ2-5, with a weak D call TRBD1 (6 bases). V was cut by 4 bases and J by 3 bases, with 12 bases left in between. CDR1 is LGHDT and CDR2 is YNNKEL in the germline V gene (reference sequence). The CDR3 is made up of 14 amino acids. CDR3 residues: CASSPAGQKETQYF. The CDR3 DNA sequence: TGTGCCAGCAGCCCTGCAGGACAGAAAGAGACCCAGTACTTC.

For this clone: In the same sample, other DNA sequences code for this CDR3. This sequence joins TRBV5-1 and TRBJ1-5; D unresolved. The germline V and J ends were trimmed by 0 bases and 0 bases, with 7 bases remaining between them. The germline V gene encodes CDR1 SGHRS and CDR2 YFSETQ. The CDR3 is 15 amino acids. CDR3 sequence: CASSLDGVSNQPQHF. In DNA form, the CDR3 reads TGCGCCAGCAGCTTGGACGGGGTTAGCAATCAGCCCCAGCATTTT.

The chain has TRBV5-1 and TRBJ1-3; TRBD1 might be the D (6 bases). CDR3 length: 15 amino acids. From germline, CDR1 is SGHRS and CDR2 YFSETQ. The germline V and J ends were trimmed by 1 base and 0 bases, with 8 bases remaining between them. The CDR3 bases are TGCGCCAGCAGCTTGACGGGGGCCTCTGGAAACACCATATATTTT. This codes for CASSLTGASGNTIYF.

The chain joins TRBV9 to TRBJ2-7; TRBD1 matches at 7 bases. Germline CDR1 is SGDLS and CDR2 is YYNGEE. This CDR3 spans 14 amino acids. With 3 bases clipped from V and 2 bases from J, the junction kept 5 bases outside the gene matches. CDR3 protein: CASSAQGQTYEQYF. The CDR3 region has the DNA TGTGCCAGCAGCGCACAGGGGCAGACCTACGAGCAGTACTTC.

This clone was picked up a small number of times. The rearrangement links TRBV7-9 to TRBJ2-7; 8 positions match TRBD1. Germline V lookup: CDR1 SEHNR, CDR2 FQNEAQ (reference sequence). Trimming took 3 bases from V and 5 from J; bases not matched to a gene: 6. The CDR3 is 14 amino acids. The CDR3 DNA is TGTGCCAGCAGCTTGGAGACAGGGGCCCACGAGCAGTACTTC. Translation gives CASSLETGAHEQYF. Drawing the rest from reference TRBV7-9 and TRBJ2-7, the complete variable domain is DTGVSQNPRHKITKRGQNVTFRCDPISEHNRLYWYRQTLGQGPEFLTYFQNEAQLEKSRLLSDRFSAERPKGSFSTLEIQRTEQGDSAMYLCASSLETGAHEQYFGPGTRLTVT.

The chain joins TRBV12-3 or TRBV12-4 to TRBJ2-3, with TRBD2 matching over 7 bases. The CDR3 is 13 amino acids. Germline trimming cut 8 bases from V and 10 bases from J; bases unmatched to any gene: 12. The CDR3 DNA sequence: TGTGCCAGCCGAGCGGGGCAACGCTTAGCGCAGTATTTT. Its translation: CASRAGQRLAQYF.

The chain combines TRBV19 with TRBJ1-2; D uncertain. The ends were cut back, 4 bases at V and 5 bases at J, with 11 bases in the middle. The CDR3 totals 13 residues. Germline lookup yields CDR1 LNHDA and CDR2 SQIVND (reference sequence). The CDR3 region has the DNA TGTGCCAGTAGTAAAGGGCCCTTGTATGGCTACACCTTC. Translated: CASSKGPLYGYTF. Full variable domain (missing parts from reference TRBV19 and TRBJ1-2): DGGITQSPKYLFRKEGQNVTLSCEQNLNHDAMYWYRQDPGQGLRLIYYSQIVNDFQKGDIAEGYSVSREKKESFPLTVTSAQKNPTAFYLCASSKGPLYGYTFGSGTRLTVV.

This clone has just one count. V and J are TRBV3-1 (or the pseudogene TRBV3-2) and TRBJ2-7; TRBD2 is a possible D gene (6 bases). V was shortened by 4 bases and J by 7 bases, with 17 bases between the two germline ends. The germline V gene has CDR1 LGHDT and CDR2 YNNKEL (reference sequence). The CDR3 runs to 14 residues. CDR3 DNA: TGTGCCAGCAGCCCAGGCCGGGACCGGGGGGAGCAGTACTTC. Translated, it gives CASSPGRDRGEQYF.

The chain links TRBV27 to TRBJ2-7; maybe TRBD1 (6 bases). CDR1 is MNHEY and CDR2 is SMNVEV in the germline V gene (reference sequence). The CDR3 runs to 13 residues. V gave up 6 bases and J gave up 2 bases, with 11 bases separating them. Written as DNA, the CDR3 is TGTGCCAGCAGATCACAGGGTACCTACGAGCAGTACTTC. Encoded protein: CASRSQGTYEQYF.

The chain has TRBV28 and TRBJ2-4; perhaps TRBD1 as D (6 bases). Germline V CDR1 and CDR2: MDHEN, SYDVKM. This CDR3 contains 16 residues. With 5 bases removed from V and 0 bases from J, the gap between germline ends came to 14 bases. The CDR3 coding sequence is TGTGCCAGCAGTCCCCAAGACAGGCTAGCCAAAAACATTCAGTACTTC. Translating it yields CASSPQDRLAKNIQYF.

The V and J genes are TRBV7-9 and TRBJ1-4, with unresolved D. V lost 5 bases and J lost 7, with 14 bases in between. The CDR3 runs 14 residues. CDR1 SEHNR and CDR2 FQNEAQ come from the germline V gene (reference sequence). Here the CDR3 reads CASSRTLEGEKLFF. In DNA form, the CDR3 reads TGTGCCAGCAGCCGGACTCTCGAAGGTGAAAAACTGTTTTTT.

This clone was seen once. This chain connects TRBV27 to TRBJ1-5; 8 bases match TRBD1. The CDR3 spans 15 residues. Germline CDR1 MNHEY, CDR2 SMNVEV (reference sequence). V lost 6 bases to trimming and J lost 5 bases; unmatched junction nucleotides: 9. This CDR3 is CASRARTGFDQPQHF. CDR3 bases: TGTGCCAGCAGGGCTAGGACAGGGTTCGATCAGCCCCAGCATTTT.

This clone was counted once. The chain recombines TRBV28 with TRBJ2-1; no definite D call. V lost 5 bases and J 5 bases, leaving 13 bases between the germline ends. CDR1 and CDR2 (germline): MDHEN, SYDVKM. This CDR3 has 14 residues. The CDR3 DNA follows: TGTGCCAGCAGTCCTCTCCCTCCGGACAATGAGCAGTTCTTC. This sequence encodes CASSPLPPDNEQFF.

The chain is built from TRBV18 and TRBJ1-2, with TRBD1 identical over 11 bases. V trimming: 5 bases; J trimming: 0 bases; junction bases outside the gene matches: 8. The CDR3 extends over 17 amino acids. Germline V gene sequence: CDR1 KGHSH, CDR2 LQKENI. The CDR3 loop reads CASSSPGQGDPNYGYTF. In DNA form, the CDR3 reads TGTGCCAGCTCATCCCCGGGACAGGGGGACCCTAACTATGGCTACACCTTC.

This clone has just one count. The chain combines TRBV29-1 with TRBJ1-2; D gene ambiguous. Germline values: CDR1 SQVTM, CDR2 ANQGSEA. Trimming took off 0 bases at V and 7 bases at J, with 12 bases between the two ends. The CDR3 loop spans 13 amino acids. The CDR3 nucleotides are TGCAGCGTTGAAGATAGGGATTTAGTTGGCTACACCTTC. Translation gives CSVEDRDLVGYTF.

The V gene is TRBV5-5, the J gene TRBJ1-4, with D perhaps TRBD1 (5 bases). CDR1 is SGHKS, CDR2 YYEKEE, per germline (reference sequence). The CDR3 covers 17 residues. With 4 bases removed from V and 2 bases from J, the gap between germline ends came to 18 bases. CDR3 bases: TGTGCCAGCAGCCCGGGGCTGGGGCTGGGGACTAATGAAAAACTGTTTTTT. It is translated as CASSPGLGLGTNEKLFF.

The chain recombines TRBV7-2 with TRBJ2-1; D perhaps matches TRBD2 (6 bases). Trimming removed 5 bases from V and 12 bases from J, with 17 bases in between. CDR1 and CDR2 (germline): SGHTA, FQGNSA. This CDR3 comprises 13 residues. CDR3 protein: CASSLGLTGAQFF. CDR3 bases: TGTGCCAGCAGCCTAGGTCTAACGGGAGCGCAGTTCTTC.

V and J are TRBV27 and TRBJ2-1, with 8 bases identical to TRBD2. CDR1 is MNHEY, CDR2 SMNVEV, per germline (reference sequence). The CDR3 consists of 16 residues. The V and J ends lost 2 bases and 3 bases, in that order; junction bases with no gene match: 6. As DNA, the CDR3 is TGTGCCAGCAGTTTAGGGCCCGGGGGGGGCTACAATGAGCAGTTCTTC. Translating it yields CASSLGPGGGYNEQFF.

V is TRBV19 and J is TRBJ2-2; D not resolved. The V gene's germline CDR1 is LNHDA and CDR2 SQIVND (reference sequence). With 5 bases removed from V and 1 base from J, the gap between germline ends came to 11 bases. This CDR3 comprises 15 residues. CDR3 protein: CASSVSVGNTGELFF. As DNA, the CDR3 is TGTGCCAGTAGTGTTTCGGTCGGGAACACCGGGGAGCTGTTTTTT.

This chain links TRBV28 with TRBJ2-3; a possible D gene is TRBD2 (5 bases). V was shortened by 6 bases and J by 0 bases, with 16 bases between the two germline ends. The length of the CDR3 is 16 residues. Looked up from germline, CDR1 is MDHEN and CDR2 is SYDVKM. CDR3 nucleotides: TGTGCCAGCAGCTCGTCCCCCAGCGGAAGCACAGATACGCAGTATTTT. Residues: CASSSSPSGSTDTQYF.

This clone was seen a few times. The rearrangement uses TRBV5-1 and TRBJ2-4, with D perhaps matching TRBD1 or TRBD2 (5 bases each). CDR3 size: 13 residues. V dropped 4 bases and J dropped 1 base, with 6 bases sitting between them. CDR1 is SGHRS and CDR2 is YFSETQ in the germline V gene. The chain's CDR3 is CASSEGAKNIQYF. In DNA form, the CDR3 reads TGCGCCAGCAGCGAGGGGGCCAAAAACATTCAGTACTTC.